These T cell receptor beta chains were read from a single sample in a study of T-cell memory formation after mild COVID-19. Each CDR3 protein is one row after TCRdb ran MiXCR on the 5' RACE reads. The sample consists of 50,000 or so distinct CDR3 sequences, 25% to 30% of them appearing once. Input material: PBMCs or a T cell subset sorted from them (not recorded which). The receptors stem from a man in his late teens or twenties who had mild COVID-19 (a few samples of this study predate the infection). Cell type and time point are not known. CDR3s include the opening cysteine and the closing phenylalanine or tryptophan. A D gene is named only where the DNA matches it firmly. Rows give clone size only sometimes, using once, few, many, or a class for an expanded clone.

d_gene	v_gene	abundance	j_gene	CDR3aa	CDR3nt
TRBD2	TRBV6-4	-	TRBJ2-1	CASSDMGLAEQFF	TGTGCCAGCAGTGATATGGGACTAGCGGAGCAGTTCTTC
-	TRBV15	-	TRBJ1-1	CATSSRRLNTEAFF	TGTGCCACCAGCAGTAGGCGGCTAAACACTGAAGCTTTCTTT
-	TRBV11-3	few	TRBJ2-1	CASSLGPRLSSYNEQFF	TGTGCCAGCAGCTTAGGGCCGCGGTTGAGCTCCTACAATGAGCAGTTCTTC
TRBD1	TRBV4-1	-	TRBJ2-2	CASSHRSDRGAGELFF	TGCGCCAGCAGCCACCGTTCGGACAGGGGAGCCGGGGAGCTGTTTTTT
-	TRBV9	few	TRBJ2-1	CASSDTGFRSYNEQFF	TGTGCCAGCAGCGACACGGGGTTTCGCTCCTACAATGAGCAGTTCTTC
-	TRBV27	few	TRBJ1-1	CASSLSQGTNTEAFF	TGTGCCAGCAGTTTAAGCCAGGGCACGAACACTGAAGCTTTCTTT
-	TRBV7-6	-	TRBJ1-2	CASSLEGGYGYTF	TGTGCCAGCAGCTTGGAGGGAGGCTATGGCTACACCTTC
-	TRBV9	-	TRBJ2-3	CASSVGGSTDTQYF	TGTGCCAGCAGCGTAGGGGGGTCCACAGATACGCAGTATTTT
-	TRBV7-2	-	TRBJ2-3	CASSLMGADTQYF	TGTGCCAGCAGCTTAATGGGGGCAGATACGCAGTATTTT
TRBD2	TRBV20-1	-	TRBJ2-1	CSARDGTSDGNEQFF	TGCAGTGCTAGAGACGGGACTAGCGATGGCAATGAGCAGTTCTTC
TRBD1	TRBV5-1	-	TRBJ2-1	CASRTPTGGDEQFF	TGCGCCAGCAGGACCCCGACAGGGGGCGATGAGCAGTTCTTC
-	TRBV15	few	TRBJ1-5	CATSSFGGGDQPQHF	TGTGCCACCAGCAGTTTCGGCGGAGGAGACCAGCCCCAGCATTTT